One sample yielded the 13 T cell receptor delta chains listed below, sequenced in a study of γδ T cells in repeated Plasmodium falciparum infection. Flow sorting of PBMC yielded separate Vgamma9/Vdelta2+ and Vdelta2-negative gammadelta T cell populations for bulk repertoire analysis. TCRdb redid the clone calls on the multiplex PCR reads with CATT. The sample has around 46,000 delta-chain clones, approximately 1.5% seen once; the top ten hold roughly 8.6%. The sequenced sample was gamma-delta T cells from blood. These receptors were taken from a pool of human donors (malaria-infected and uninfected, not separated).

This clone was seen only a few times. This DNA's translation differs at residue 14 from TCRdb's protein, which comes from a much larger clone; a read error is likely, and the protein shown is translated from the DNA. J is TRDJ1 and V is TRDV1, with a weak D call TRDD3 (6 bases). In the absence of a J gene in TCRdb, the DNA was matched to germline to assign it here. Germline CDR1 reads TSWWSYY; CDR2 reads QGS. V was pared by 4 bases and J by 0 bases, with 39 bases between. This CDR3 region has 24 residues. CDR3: CALGAPLLPLLGGILGGYTDKLIF. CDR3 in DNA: TGTGCTCTTGGGGCACCCCTGTTGCCCCTACTCGGGGGCATACTGGGAGGATACACCGATAAACTCATCTTT.

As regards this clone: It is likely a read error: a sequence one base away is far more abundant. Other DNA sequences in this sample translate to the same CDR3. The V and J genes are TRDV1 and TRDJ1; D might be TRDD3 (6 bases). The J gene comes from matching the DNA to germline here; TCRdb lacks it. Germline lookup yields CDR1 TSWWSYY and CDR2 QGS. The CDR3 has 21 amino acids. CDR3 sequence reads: CALGEKGRPWTKWGYTDKLIF. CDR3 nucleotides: TGTGCTCTTGGGGAAAAAGGCCGACCATGGACTAAATGGGGGTACACCGACAAACTCATCTTT.

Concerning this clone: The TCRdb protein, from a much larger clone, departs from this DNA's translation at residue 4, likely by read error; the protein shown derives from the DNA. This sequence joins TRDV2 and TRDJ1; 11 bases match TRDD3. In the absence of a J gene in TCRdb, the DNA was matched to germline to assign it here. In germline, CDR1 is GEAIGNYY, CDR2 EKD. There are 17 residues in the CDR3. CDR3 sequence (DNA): TGTGCCTGTGGCACCCTGGTTGTTGGGGGATACGGCAAGAAACTCATCTTT. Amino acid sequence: CACGTLVVGGYGKKLIF.

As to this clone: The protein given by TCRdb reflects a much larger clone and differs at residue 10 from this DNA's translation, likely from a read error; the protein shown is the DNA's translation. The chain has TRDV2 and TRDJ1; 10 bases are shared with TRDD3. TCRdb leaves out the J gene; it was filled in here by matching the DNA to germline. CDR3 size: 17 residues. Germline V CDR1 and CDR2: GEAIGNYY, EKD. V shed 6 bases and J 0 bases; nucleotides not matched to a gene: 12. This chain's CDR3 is CACFPLLGDWYTDKLIF. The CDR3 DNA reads TGTGCCTGTTTTCCCTTACTGGGGGATTGGTACACCGATAAACTCATCTTT.

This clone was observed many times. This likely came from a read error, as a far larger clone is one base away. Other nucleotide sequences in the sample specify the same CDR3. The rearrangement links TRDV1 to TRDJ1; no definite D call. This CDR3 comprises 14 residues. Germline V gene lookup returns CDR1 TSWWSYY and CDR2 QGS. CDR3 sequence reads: CALGERRKYDKLIF. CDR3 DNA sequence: TGTGCTCTTGGGGAACGGCGTAAGTACGATAAACTAATCTTT.

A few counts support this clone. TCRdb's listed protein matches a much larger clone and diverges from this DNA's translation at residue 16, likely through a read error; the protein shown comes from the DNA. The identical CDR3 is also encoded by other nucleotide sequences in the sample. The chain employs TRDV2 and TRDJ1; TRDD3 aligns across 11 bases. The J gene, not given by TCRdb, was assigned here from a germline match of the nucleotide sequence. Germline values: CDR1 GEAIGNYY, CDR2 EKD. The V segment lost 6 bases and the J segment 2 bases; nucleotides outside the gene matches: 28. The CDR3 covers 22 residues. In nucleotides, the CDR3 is TGTGCCTGTTGGCATCCTACGTCTTCTAGGTCTACTGGGGGATATCTTACCGATAAACTCATCTTT. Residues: CACWHPTSSRSTGGYLTDKLIF.

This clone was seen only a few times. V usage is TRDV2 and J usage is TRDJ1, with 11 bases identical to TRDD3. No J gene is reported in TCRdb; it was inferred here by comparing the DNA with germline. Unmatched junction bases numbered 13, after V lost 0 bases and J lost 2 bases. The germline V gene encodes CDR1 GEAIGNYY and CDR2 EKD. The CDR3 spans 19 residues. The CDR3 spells CACDTVNGGYDRGTDKLIF. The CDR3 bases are TGTGCCTGTGACACCGTTAATGGGGGATACGATCGTGGGACCGATAAACTCATCTTT.

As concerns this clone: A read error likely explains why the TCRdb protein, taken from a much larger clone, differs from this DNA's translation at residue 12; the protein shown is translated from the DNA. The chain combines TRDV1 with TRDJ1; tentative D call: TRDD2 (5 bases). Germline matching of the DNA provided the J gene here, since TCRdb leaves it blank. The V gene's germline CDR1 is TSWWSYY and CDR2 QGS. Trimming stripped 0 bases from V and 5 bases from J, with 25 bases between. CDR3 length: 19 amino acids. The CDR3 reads CALGELVVPSLEDSDKLIF. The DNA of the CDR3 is TGTGCTCTTGGGGAACTAGTCGTTCCTTCGCTGGAGGATTCGGATAAACTCATCTTT.

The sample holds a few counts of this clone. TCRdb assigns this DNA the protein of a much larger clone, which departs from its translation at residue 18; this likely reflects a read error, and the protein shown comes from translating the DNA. The DNA for the CDR3 is TGTGCTCTTGGGGATAACCTGCCTTCCTCTTTTCAGTTCACCGATAAACTCACCTTT. Translating gives CALGDNLPSSFQFTDKLTF. The chain carries TRDV1 and TRDJ1; TRDD2 aligns across 7 bases. This CDR3 has 19 residues. Germline CDR1 and CDR2: TSWWSYY and QGS.

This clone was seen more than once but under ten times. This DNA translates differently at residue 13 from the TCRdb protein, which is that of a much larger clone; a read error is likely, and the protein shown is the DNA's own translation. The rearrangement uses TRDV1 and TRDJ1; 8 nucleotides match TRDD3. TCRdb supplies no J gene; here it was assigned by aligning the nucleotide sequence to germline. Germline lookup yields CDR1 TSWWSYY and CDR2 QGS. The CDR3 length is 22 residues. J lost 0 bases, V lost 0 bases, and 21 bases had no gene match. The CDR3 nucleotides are TGTGCTCTTGGGGAACTAAGACTGACCTTCTGGGGGAGAACTAGCTACACCGATAAACTCATCTTT. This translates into CALGELRLTFWGRTSYTDKLIF.

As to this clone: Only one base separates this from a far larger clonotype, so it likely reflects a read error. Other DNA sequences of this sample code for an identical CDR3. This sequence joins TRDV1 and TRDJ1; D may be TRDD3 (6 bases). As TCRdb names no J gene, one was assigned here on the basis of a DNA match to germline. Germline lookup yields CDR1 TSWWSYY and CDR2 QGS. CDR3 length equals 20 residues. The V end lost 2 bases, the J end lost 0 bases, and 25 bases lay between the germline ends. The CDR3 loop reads CALGEIKGYHRGPYTDKLIF. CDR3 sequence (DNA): TGTGCTCTTGGGGAAATTAAAGGATACCACAGGGGGCCCTACACCGATAAACTCATCTTT.

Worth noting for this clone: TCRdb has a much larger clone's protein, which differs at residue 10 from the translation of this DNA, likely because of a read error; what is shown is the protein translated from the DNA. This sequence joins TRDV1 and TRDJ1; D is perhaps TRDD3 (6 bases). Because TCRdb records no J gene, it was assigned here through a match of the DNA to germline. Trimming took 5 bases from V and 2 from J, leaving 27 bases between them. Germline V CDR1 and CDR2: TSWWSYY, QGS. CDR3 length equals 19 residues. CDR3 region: CALGPRGGGNNGGTDKLIF. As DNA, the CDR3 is TGTGCTCTTGGGCCACGTGGCGGGGGGAATAATGGTGGGACCGATAAACTCATCTTT.

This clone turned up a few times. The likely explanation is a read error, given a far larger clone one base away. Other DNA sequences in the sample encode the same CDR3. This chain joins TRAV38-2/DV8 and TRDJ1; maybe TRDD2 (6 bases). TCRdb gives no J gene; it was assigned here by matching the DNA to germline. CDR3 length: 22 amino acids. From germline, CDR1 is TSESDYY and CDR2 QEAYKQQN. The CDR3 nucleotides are TGTGCTTATAGGAGCGTACTTCCTCGGTGTTGGTTGGGGACCTCGTACACCGACAAACTCATCTTT. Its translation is CAYRSVLPRCWLGTSYTDKLIF.